The rows below give T cell receptor beta chains drawn from one sample of a study of blood T cell repertoires in COVID-19. TCRdb keeps only in-frame clones here, not all; method: immunoSEQ multiplex PCR. This table holds roughly 45,000 clones, approximately 87% found once. Sequencing was carried out using peripheral blood. Every receptor here comes from an older woman with acute or convalescent COVID-19. The CDR3 runs from the conserved cysteine through the conserved F or W. Each record gives: D gene, J gene, clone size, V gene, CDR3 protein, CDR3 DNA. D genes are given only for firm matches. Clone size is stated in some rows and not others, as once, few, many or a class when expanded.

TRBD2	TRBJ2-1	.	TRBV7-9	CASSLVGLADNEQFF	TGTGCCAGCAGCTTAGTGGGTCTAGCGGACAATGAGCAGTTCTTC
.	TRBJ1-5	.	TRBV5-8	CASSKSGPPTQHF	TGTGCCAGCAGCAAAAGCGGACCGCCGACCCAGCATTTT
.	TRBJ2-7	.	TRBV21-1	CASSATVVSYEQYF	TGTGCCAGCAGCGCGACAGTTGTCTCCTACGAGCAGTACTTC
TRBD1	TRBJ1-2	.	TRBV7-6	CASSLGGQGHGYTF	TGTGCCAGCAGCTTAGGGGGACAGGGGCATGGCTACACCTTC
.	TRBJ1-1	.	TRBV3-1/TRBV3-2	CASSQDLGGLTEAFF	TGTGCCAGCAGCCAAGATCTCGGGGGGCTCACTGAAGCTTTCTTT
.	TRBJ2-1	.	TRBV7-8	CASSLEGAGAHEQFF	TGTGCCAGCAGCTTAGAAGGGGCAGGGGCCCATGAGCAGTTCTTC
TRBD2	TRBJ2-1	.	TRBV5-1	CASRESGGPNEQFF	TGCGCCAGCAGGGAAAGCGGGGGGCCGAATGAGCAGTTCTTC
.	TRBJ1-2	once	TRBV24-1	CATSDADRNYGYTF	TGTGCCACCAGTGATGCCGACAGAAACTATGGCTACACCTTC
.	TRBJ1-5	.	TRBV6-6	CASSYDGGAYQPQHF	TGTGCCAGCAGTTACGATGGGGGCGCCTATCAGCCCCAGCATTTT
TRBD1	TRBJ1-1	.	TRBV12-3/TRBV12-4	CASTRQGAQRAFF	TGTGCCAGCACCCGACAGGGGGCGCAGCGAGCTTTCTTT
TRBD1	TRBJ1-1	.	TRBV6-6	CASSGGQGTEAFF	TGTGCCAGCAGTGGCGGACAGGGCACTGAAGCTTTCTTT
.	TRBJ2-7	.	TRBV19	CASSIPGASYEQYF	TGTGCCAGTAGTATCCCAGGGGCCTCCTACGAGCAGTACTTC
.	TRBJ1-6	.	TRBV27	CASSTGYNSPLHF	TGTGCCAGCAGTACAGGGTATAATTCACCCCTCCACTTT
.	TRBJ2-3	.	TRBV29-1	CSGWARQTSTDTQYF	TGCAGCGGTTGGGCGCGACAAACTAGCACAGATACGCAGTATTTT
TRBD2	TRBJ2-7	.	TRBV18	CASSPRDYSYEQYF	TGTGCCAGCTCACCGCGGGACTACTCCTACGAGCAGTACTTC
TRBD1	TRBJ1-1	.	TRBV19	CASSIRRGRRNEAFF	TGTGCCAGTAGTATTCGCAGGGGGCGTAGGAATGAAGCTTTCTTT
TRBD2	TRBJ2-1	.	TRBV10-3	CATTSGGAIYNEQFF	TGTGCCACGACTAGCGGGGGGGCCATTTACAATGAGCAGTTCTTC
.	TRBJ1-2	.	TRBV6-1	CASSELGGGRGSGYTF	TGTGCCAGCAGTGAGCTTGGGGGGGGGCGCGGATCTGGCTACACCTTC
TRBD1	TRBJ1-2	.	TRBV19	CASRTPGTGGGYTF	TGTGCCAGTAGAACTCCCGGGACAGGGGGTGGCTACACCTTC
TRBD1	TRBJ1-2	.	TRBV3-1/TRBV3-2	CASSQGQFGYTF	TGTGCCAGCAGCCAGGGACAGTTTGGCTACACCTTC
.	TRBJ2-5	.	TRBV19	CASSNGGLETQYF	TGTGCCAGTAGTAATGGGGGACTCGAAACCCAGTACTTC
.	TRBJ2-1	.	TRBV27	CASSPTESVLNEQFF	TGTGCCAGCAGTCCTACGGAGTCAGTCCTCAATGAGCAGTTCTTC
TRBD1	TRBJ1-1	few	TRBV5-1	CASSRGQGNTEAFF	TGCGCCAGCAGCAGGGGACAGGGGAACACTGAAGCTTTCTTT
TRBD2	TRBJ2-1	few	TRBV29-1	CSASGRASVNEQFF	TGCAGCGCTAGCGGGAGGGCCAGTGTGAATGAGCAGTTCTTC
.	TRBJ2-3	.	TRBV4-2	CASSQDILRQGAYDTQYF	TGTGCCAGCAGCCAAGACATCCTGCGCCAGGGTGCATATGATACGCAGTATTTT
TRBD1	TRBJ2-1	.	TRBV7-6	CASSSRQGNEQFF	TGTGCCAGCAGTTCCCGACAGGGAAATGAGCAGTTCTTC
TRBD1	TRBJ2-7	.	TRBV6-6	CASNGQGVNEQYF	TGTGCCAGCAATGGACAGGGGGTGAACGAGCAGTACTTC
.	TRBJ2-3	.	TRBV15	CATSRPPSYTQYF	TGTGCCACCAGCAGACCCCCTAGTTATACGCAGTATTTT
.	TRBJ2-1	.	TRBV6-5	CASAGPYNEQFF	TGTGCCAGCGCGGGGCCCTACAATGAGCAGTTCTTC
.	TRBJ1-1	.	TRBV2	CASSVTGWEAFF	TGTGCCAGCAGTGTAACAGGGTGGGAAGCTTTCTTT
.	TRBJ1-5	.	TRBV7-2	CASSPTGDLGQPQHF	TGTGCCAGCAGCCCCACGGGGGACTTAGGTCAGCCCCAGCATTTT
.	TRBJ1-2	.	TRBV12-3/TRBV12-4	CASSLWQNGYTF	TGTGCCAGCAGTTTGTGGCAGAATGGCTACACCTTC
TRBD2	TRBJ2-3	few	TRBV5-6	CASSRRLAGDGGDTQYF	TGTGCCAGCAGCCGGAGGCTAGCGGGGGACGGGGGAGATACGCAGTATTTT
.	TRBJ2-3	.	TRBV12-3/TRBV12-4	CASSPSGTDTQYF	TGTGCCAGCAGTCCTTCGGGCACAGATACGCAGTATTTT
.	TRBJ1-6	.	TRBV3-1/TRBV3-2	CASSPSQGINSPLHF	TGTGCCAGCAGTCCCTCCCAGGGAATTAATTCACCCCTCCACTTT
TRBD2	TRBJ2-7	.	TRBV5-1	CASSLVTPGGNEQYF	TGCGCCAGCAGCTTGGTAACACCGGGAGGGAACGAGCAGTACTTC
.	TRBJ1-1	.	TRBV3-1/TRBV3-2	CASLAGNTEAFF	TGTGCCAGCCTGGCAGGGAACACTGAAGCTTTCTTT
TRBD2	TRBJ2-5	.	TRBV5-1	CASSLALTSGRSEAQYF	TGCGCCAGCAGCTTGGCCCTGACTAGCGGGAGGAGCGAGGCCCAGTACTTC
TRBD1	TRBJ1-4	.	TRBV14	CASSPRAGGGEKLFF	TGTGCCAGCAGCCCTCGGGCAGGGGGCGGAGAAAAACTGTTTTTT
TRBD2	TRBJ2-3	once	TRBV7-3	CASSSRGAAGVFPDTQYF	TGTGCCAGCAGCTCCCGGGGGGCAGCGGGAGTGTTCCCAGATACGCAGTATTTT
.	TRBJ2-7	.	TRBV7-9	CASSGGFYEQYF	TGTGCCAGCAGCGGCGGCTTTTACGAGCAGTACTTC
.	TRBJ2-7	.	TRBV4-3	CASSLTVSYEQYF	TGCGCCAGCAGTCTGACAGTGAGTTACGAGCAGTACTTC
TRBD2	TRBJ2-1	.	TRBV4-1	CASSQAGSGGGEQFF	TGCGCCAGCAGCCAAGCGGGTAGCGGGGGTGGGGAGCAGTTCTTC
TRBD1	TRBJ1-1	.	TRBV2	CASSEVPRGVTEAFF	TGTGCCAGCAGTGAAGTCCCCAGGGGGGTCACTGAAGCTTTCTTT
.	TRBJ1-4	.	TRBV2	CASQTTTNEKLFF	TGTGCCAGCCAGACAACAACTAATGAAAAACTGTTTTTT
TRBD1	TRBJ2-1	few	TRBV4-3	CASSQVGQGRAEQFF	TGCGCCAGCAGCCAAGTAGGACAGGGTCGGGCGGAGCAGTTCTTC
TRBD1	TRBJ2-2	.	TRBV13	CASTQPTGITGELFF	TGTGCCAGCACTCAACCGACAGGGATCACCGGGGAGCTGTTTTTT
TRBD1	TRBJ1-1	.	TRBV15	CATSGGTGVLNTEAFF	TGTGCCACCAGCGGCGGGACAGGCGTTTTGAACACTGAAGCTTTCTTT
TRBD1	TRBJ1-2	.	TRBV5-1	CASSLWTGVDGYTF	TGCGCCAGCAGCTTGTGGACAGGGGTCGATGGCTACACCTTC
.	TRBJ2-2	.	TRBV11-1	CASSLGAGIVGELFF	TGTGCCAGCAGCTTAGGTGCAGGGATAGTCGGGGAGCTGTTTTTT
.	TRBJ1-5	once	TRBV3-1/TRBV3-2	CASSQPGEIQPQHF	TGTGCCAGCAGCCAACCCGGGGAAATTCAGCCCCAGCATTTT
TRBD2	TRBJ2-2	.	TRBV4-1	CASSQSSGANTGELFF	TGCGCCAGCAGCCAGTCCAGCGGGGCCAACACCGGGGAGCTGTTTTTT
.	TRBJ2-7	.	TRBV7-9	CASSQAAGQRSYEQYF	TGTGCCAGCAGCCAAGCCGCGGGGCAAAGGTCCTACGAGCAGTACTTC
TRBD2	TRBJ2-1	.	TRBV5-1	CASSFPLLSGDPHTYEQFF	TGCGCCAGCAGCTTCCCCTTGCTTAGCGGGGATCCACACACGTATGAGCAGTTCTTC